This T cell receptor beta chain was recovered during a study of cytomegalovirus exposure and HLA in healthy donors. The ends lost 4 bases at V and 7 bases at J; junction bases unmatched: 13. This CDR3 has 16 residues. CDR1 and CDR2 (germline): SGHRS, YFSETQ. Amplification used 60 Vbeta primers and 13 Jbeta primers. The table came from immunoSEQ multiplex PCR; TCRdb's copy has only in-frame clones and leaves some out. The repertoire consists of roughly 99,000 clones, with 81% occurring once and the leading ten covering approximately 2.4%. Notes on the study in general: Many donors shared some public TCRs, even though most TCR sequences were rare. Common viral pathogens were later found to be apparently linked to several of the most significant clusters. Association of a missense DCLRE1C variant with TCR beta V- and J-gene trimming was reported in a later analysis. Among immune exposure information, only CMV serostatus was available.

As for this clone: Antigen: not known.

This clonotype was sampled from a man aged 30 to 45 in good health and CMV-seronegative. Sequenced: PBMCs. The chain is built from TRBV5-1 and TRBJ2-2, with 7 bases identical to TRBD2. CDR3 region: CASSKASGIGDGELFF. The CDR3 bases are TGCGCCAGCAGCAAGGCTAGCGGAATAGGAGACGGGGAGCTGTTTTTT.